This TCR beta chain was sequenced in a study of shared clonotypes between healthy human individuals. Study in general: Every donor yielded three CD4 naive, three CD4 memory, two CD8 naive and one CD8 memory plate.

Some 30,000 T cell genomes, or 200 to 250 ng DNA, went into the sorted-subset replicate PCRs. The protocol was immunoSEQ multiplex PCR, while the TCRdb copy is restricted to in-frame clones and leaves out a portion. The table lists about 2 million clones, 85% to 95% of them singletons. To note about this clone: The antigen remains undetermined.

The V end lost 4 bases, the J end lost 2 bases, and 14 bases lay between the germline ends. The CDR3 runs to 16 residues. Germline V lookup: CDR1 SNHLY, CDR2 FYNNEI. Whole-study results and caveats: Estimated richness was generally greater in naive than memory subsets. Sharing of clonotypes among donors was expected to vary with sequencing depth.

Sequencing was carried out using naive CD4+ T cells sorted from blood. Noted subset: CD45RA+ positively selected. The TCR was taken from a man aged 18-30 years in good health. The rearrangement uses TRBV2 and TRBJ1-4; D may be TRBD1 (5 bases). Here the CDR3 DNA reads TGTGCCAGCAGTGTTGACAGAGGGACGACTAATGAAAAACTGTTTTTT. It codes for CASSVDRGTTNEKLFF.